Listed below are T cell receptor beta chains from one sample, sequenced in a study of blood T cell repertoires in COVID-19. Using immunoSEQ multiplex PCR, the repertoire was profiled, and TCRdb retains in-frame clones only, with some absent. The data contain around 280,000 clones, around nine tenths of them singletons. The specimen was PBMCs or T cells enriched from blood (not recorded which). The source of these receptors is a woman aged 40 to 49 who had recovered from COVID-19. Each CDR3 is given with its conserved first and last residue. The order of the fields is CDR3 length, J gene, D gene, V gene, CDR3 protein, CDR3 DNA. The D gene is left open where the match is weak.

CDR3 length: 13
J gene: TRBJ1-1
D gene: TRBD1
V gene: TRBV15
CDR3 protein: CATSIQGGTEAFF
CDR3 DNA: TGTGCCACCAGCATACAGGGGGGCACTGAAGCTTTCTTT

CDR3 length: 16
J gene: TRBJ2-7
D gene: .
V gene: TRBV4-1
CDR3 protein: CASSQESLAMSYEQYF
CDR3 DNA: TGCGCCAGCAGCCAAGAGTCGCTAGCGATGTCCTACGAGCAGTACTTC

CDR3 length: 14
J gene: TRBJ2-7
D gene: .
V gene: TRBV6-5
CDR3 protein: CASNRDTTTYEQYF
CDR3 DNA: TGTGCCAGCAACCGGGACACTACGACCTACGAGCAGTACTTC

CDR3 length: 14
J gene: TRBJ1-6
D gene: TRBD1
V gene: TRBV28
CDR3 protein: CASSPESGGSPLHF
CDR3 DNA: TGTGCCAGCAGTCCCGAATCAGGGGGCTCACCCCTCCACTTT

CDR3 length: 15
J gene: TRBJ1-1
D gene: .
V gene: TRBV7-2
CDR3 protein: CASSLTGIRNTEAFF
CDR3 DNA: TGTGCCAGCAGCTTGACCGGGATTCGGAACACTGAAGCTTTCTTT

CDR3 length: 16
J gene: TRBJ2-7
D gene: TRBD1
V gene: TRBV2
CDR3 protein: CASSGHPGQGLVEQYF
CDR3 DNA: TGTGCCAGCAGTGGACATCCGGGACAGGGATTAGTAGAGCAGTACTTC

CDR3 length: 15
J gene: TRBJ1-5
D gene: .
V gene: TRBV28
CDR3 protein: CASTLGGSGNQPQHF
CDR3 DNA: TGTGCCAGCACCTTGGGGGGATCGGGTAATCAGCCCCAGCATTTT

CDR3 length: 15
J gene: TRBJ2-7
D gene: .
V gene: TRBV6-2/TRBV6-3
CDR3 protein: CASSQGEVRSYEQYF
CDR3 DNA: TGTGCCAGCAGCCAAGGGGAGGTGAGGTCCTACGAGCAGTACTTC

CDR3 length: 15
J gene: TRBJ2-5
D gene: TRBD2
V gene: TRBV2
CDR3 protein: CASTLAGGTAETQYF
CDR3 DNA: TGTGCCAGCACATTAGCGGGAGGGACCGCGGAGACCCAGTACTTC

CDR3 length: 15
J gene: TRBJ1-2
D gene: TRBD1
V gene: TRBV10-3
CDR3 protein: CAISGTVARRDGYTF
CDR3 DNA: TGTGCCATCAGCGGGACAGTCGCCCGCAGGGATGGCTACACCTTC

CDR3 length: 14
J gene: TRBJ2-2
D gene: .
V gene: TRBV2
CDR3 protein: CASHREANTGELFF
CDR3 DNA: TGTGCCTCCCACCGGGAAGCGAACACCGGGGAGCTGTTTTTT